This TCR beta chain was sequenced for a study of beta chain features in type 1 diabetes. With respect to this clone: As yet, its antigen is unknown.

The V end was cut by 2 bases, the J end by 4 bases, with 6 bases between. CDR3 length: 13 amino acids. CDR1 is SGHTA and CDR2 is FQGNSA in the germline V gene. Of the isolated RNA, all was reverse transcribed, and so the sequenced material was expressed TCRB transcripts. The data were produced by immunoSEQ multiplex PCR, yet TCRdb's version contains in-frame clones alone and is incomplete. The repertoire has 35,000 to 50,000 clones, around 50% of them found once; the top ten carry 0.2% to 0.3%. The study's findings and limits: A possible short-template PCR bias applies equally to patients and controls.

This receptor was obtained from a woman aged 30 to 39 in good health. This sequence joins TRBV7-2 and TRBJ1-5; D call uncertain. The material sequenced was stem cell memory CD4+ T cells from blood. The DNA of the CDR3 is TGTGCCAGCAGCTTAACTACGAATCAGCCCCAGCATTTT. Its translation: CASSLTTNQPQHF.